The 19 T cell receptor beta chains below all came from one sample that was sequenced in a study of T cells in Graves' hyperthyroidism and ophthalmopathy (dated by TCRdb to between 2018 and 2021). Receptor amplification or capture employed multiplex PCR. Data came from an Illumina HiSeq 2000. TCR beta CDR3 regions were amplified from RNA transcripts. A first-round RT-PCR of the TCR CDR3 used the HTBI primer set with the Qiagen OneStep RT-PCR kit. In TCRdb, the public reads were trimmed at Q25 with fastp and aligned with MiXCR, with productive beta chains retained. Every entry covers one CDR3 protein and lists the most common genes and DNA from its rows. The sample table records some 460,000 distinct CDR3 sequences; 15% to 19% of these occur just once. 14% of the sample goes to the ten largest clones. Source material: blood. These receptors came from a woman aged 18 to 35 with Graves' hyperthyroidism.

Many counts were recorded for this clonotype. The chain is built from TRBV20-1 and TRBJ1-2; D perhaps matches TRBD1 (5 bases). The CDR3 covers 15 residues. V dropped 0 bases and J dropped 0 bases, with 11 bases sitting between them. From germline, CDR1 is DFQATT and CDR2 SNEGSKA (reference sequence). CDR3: CSAREGGPSNYGYTF. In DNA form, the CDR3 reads TGCAGTGCTAGAGAGGGGGGACCTTCTAACTATGGCTACACCTTC.

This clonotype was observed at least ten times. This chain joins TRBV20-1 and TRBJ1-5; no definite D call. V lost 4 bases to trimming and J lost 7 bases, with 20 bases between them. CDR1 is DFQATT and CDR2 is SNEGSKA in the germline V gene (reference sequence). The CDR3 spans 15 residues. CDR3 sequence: CSAILREPLGQPQHF. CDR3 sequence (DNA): TGCAGTGCTATCTTACGTGAACCTTTAGGACAGCCCCAGCATTTT.

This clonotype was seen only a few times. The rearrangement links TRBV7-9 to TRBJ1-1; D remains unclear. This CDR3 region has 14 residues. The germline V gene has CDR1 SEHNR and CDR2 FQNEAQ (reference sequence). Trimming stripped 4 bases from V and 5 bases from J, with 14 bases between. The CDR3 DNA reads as TGTGCCAGCAGCTCCCAGACTGGTCGGACTGAAGCTTTCTTT. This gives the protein CASSSQTGRTEAFF.

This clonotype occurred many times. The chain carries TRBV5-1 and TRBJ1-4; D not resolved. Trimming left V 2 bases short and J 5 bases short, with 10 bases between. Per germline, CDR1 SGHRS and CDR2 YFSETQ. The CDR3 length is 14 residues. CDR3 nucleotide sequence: TGCGCCAGCAGCTTCACAGCGGCGAATGAAAAACTGTTTTTT. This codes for CASSFTAANEKLFF.

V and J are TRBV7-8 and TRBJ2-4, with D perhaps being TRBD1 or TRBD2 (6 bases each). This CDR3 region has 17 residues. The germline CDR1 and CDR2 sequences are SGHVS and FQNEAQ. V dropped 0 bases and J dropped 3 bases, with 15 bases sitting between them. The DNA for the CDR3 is TGTGCCAGCAGCTTAGCGAGACTGGGGGGCCACAAAAACATTCAGTACTTC. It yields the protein CASSLARLGGHKNIQYF.

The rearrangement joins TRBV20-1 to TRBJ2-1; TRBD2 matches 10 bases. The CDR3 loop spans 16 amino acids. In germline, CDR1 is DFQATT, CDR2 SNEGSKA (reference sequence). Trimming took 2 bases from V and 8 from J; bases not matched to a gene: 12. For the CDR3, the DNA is TGCAGTGCTAGAAATAAAACTAGCGGGATCATGGATGAGCAGTTCTTC. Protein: CSARNKTSGIMDEQFF.

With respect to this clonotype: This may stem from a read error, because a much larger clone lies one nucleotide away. The CDR3 DNA is TGTGTCAGCAGCACCCGACAGGGCTATGGCTACACCTTC. It yields the protein CVSSTRQGYGYTF. The chain uses TRBV7-3 and TRBJ1-2; TRBD1 agrees at 7 bases. The CDR3 is 13 residues long. Germline-derived CDR1 and CDR2 are SGHTA and FQGTGA.

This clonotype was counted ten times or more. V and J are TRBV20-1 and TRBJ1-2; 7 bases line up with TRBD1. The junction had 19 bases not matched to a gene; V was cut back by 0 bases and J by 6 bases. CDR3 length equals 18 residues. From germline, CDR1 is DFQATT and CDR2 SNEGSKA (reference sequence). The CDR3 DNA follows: TGCAGTGCTAGAGATAGACGGCCGGGGAAACAGGGGATCAATGGCTACACCTTC. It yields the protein CSARDRRPGKQGINGYTF.

DNA for the CDR3: TGTGCCACCAGCAGAGAGACCCAGGGGGCGCAACGGTATGGCTACACCTTC. The encoded protein is CATSRETQGAQRYGYTF. The rearrangement joins TRBV15 to TRBJ1-2, with 8 bases identical to TRBD1. V gave up 0 bases and J gave up 5 bases; unmatched junction bases: 11. The CDR3 has 17 amino acids. Germline V lookup: CDR1 LNHNV, CDR2 YYDKDF (reference sequence).

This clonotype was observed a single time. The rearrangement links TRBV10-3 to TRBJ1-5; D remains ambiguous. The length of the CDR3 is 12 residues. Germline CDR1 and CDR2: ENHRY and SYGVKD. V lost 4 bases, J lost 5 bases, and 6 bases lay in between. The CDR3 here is CAISAGDQPQHF. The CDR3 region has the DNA TGTGCCATCAGTGCCGGAGATCAGCCCCAGCATTTT.

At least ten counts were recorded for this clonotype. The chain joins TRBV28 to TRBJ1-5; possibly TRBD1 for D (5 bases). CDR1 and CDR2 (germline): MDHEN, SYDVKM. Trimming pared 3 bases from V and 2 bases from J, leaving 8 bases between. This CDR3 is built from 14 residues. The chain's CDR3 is CASSLGEGNQPQHF. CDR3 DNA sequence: TGTGCCAGCAGTTTGGGGGAGGGCAATCAGCCCCAGCATTTT.

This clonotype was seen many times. The CDR3 DNA sequence: TGTGCCAGCAGTCCCCGTGTGGCCACTGAAGCTTTCTTT. As protein: CASSPRVATEAFF. J is TRBJ1-1 and V is TRBV27; D is unresolved. The V end lost 5 bases, the J end lost 4 bases, and 11 bases lay between the germline ends. CDR3 length: 13 residues. CDR1 is MNHEY and CDR2 is SMNVEV in the germline V gene (reference sequence).

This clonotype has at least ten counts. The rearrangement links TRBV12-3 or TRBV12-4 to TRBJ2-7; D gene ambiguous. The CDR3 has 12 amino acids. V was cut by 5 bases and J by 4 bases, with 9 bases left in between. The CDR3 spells CASSQWGYEQYF. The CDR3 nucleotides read TGTGCCAGCAGTCAATGGGGATACGAGCAGTACTTC.

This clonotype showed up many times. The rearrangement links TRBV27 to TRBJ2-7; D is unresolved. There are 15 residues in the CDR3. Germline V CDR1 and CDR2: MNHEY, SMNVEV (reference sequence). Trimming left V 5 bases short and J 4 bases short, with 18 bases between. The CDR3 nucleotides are TGTGCCAGCAGTCCCGGCGGCGGAGTTACTTACGAGCAGTACTTC. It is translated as CASSPGGGVTYEQYF.

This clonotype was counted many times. CDR3 bases: TGTGCCAGCAGCCTCATCCCGGGGACAGGGAACACCGGGGAGCTGTTTTTT. Translating it yields CASSLIPGTGNTGELFF. This chain uses TRBV28 with TRBJ2-2, with 8 bases that match TRBD1. Germline lookup yields CDR1 MDHEN and CDR2 SYDVKM. V lost 6 bases, J lost 1 base, and 10 bases stayed unmatched. The CDR3 is 17 residues long. Looking up the rest from reference TRBV28 and TRBJ2-2 gives the full variable domain: DVKVTQSSRYLVKRTGEKVFLECVQDMDHENMFWYRQDPGLGLRLIYFSYDVKMKEKGDIPEGYSVSREKKERFSLILESASTNQTSMYLCASSLIPGTGNTGELFFGEGSRLTVL.

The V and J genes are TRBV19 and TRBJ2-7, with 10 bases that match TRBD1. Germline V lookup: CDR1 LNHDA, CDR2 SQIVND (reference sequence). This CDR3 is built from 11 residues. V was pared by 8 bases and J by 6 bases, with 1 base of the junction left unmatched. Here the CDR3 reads CASRQGAEQYF. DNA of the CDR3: TGTGCCAGTCGACAGGGGGCCGAGCAGTACTTC.

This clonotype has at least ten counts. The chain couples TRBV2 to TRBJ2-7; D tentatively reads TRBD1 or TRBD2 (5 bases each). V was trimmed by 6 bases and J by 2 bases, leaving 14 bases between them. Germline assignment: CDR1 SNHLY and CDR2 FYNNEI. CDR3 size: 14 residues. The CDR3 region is CASRLRGLTYEQYF. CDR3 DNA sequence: TGTGCCAGCAGGCTCCGGGGCCTAACCTACGAGCAGTACTTC. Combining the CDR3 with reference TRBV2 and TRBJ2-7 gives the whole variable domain EPEVTQTPSHQVTQMGQEVILRCVPISNHLYFYWYRQILGQKVEFLVSFYNNEISEKSEIFDDQFSVERPDGSNFTLKIRSTKLEDSAMYFCASRLRGLTYEQYFGPGTRLTVT.

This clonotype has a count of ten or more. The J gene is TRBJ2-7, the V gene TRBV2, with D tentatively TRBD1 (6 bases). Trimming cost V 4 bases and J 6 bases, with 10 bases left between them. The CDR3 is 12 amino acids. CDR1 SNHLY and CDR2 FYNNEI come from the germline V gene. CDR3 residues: CASSGQALEQYF. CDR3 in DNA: TGTGCCAGCAGTGGACAGGCCCTCGAGCAGTACTTC.

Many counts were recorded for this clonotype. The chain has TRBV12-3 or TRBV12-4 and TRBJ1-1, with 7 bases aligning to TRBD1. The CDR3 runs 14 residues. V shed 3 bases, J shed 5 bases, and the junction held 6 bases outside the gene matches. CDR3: CASSFLSGGTEAFF. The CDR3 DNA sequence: TGTGCCAGCAGTTTCCTCTCAGGGGGGACTGAAGCTTTCTTT.